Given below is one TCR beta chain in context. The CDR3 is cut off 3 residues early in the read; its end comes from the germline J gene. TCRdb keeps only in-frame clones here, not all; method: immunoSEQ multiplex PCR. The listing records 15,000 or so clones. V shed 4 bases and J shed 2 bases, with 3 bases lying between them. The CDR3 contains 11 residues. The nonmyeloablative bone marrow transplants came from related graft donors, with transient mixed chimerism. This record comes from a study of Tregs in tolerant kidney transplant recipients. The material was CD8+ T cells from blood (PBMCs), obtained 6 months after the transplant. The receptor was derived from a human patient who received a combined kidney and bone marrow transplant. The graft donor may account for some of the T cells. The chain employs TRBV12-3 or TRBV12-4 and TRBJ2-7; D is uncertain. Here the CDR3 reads CASSSTYEQYF. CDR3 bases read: TGTGCCAGCAGTTCCACCTACGAG.